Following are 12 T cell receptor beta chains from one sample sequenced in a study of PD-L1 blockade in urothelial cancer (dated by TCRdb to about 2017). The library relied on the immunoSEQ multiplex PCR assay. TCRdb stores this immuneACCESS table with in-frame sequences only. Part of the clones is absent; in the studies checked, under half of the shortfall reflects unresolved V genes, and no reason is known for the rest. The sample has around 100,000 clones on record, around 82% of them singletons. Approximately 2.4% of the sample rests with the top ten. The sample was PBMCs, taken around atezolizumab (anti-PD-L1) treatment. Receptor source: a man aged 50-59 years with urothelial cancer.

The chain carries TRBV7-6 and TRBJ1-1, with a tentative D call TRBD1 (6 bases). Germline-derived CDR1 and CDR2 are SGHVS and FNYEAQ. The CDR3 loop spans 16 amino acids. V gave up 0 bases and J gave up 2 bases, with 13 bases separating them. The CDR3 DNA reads TGTGCCAGCAGCTTAGCCCCCCCGGACAGTAACACTGAAGCTTTCTTT. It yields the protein CASSLAPPDSNTEAFF.

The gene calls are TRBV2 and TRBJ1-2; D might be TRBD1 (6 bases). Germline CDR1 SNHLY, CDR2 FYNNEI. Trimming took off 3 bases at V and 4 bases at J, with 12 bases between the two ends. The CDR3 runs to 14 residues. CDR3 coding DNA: TGTGCCAGCAGTGACGGCAGGGGCGGCTATGGCTACACCTTC. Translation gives CASSDGRGGYGYTF.

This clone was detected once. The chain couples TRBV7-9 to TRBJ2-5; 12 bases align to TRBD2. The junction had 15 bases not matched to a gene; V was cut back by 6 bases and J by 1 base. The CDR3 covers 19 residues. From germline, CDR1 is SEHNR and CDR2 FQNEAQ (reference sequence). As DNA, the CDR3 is TGTGCCAGCAGTACCTTTGGGACTAGCGGGCTAGGGGTCCAAGAGACCCAGTACTTC. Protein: CASSTFGTSGLGVQETQYF.

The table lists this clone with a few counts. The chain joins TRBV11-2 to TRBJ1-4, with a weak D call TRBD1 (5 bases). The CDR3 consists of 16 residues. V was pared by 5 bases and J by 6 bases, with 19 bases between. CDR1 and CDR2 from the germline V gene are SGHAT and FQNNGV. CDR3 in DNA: TGTGCCAGCAGCCCCGGGTTGGACAAAAGGGATGAAAAACTGTTTTTT. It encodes CASSPGLDKRDEKLFF.

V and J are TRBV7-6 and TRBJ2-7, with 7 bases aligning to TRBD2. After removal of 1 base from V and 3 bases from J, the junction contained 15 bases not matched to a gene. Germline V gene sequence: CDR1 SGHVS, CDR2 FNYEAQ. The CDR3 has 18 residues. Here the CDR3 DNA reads TGTGCCAGCAGCTTAGGAGCGGGAAGCACGCTTAACGGCTACGAGCAGTACTTC. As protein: CASSLGAGSTLNGYEQYF. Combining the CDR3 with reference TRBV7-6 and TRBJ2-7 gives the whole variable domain GAGVSQSPRYKVTKRGQDVALRCDPISGHVSLYWYRQALGQGPEFLTYFNYEAQQDKSGLPNDRFSAERPEGSISTLTIQRTEQRDSAMYRCASSLGAGSTLNGYEQYFGPGTRLTVT.

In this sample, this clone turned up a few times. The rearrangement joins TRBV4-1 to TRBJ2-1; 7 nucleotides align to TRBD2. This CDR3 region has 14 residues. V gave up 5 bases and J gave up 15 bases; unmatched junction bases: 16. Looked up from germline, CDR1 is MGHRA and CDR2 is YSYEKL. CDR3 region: CASSIDITGGIRFF. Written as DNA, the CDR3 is TGCGCCAGCAGCATAGATATTACGGGAGGAATCCGGTTCTTC.

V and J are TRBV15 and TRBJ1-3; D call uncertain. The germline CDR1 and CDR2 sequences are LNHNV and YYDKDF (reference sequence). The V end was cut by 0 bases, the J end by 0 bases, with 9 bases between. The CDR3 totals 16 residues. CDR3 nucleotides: TGTGCCACCAGCAGAGATAAGCGAGTCTCTGGAAACACCATATATTTT. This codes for CATSRDKRVSGNTIYF. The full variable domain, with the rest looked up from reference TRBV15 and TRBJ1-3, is DAMVIQNPRYQVTQFGKPVTLSCSQTLNHNVMYWYQQKSSQAPKLLFHYYDKDFNNEADTPDNFQSRRPNTSFCFLDIRSPGLGDTAMYLCATSRDKRVSGNTIYFGEGSWLTVV.

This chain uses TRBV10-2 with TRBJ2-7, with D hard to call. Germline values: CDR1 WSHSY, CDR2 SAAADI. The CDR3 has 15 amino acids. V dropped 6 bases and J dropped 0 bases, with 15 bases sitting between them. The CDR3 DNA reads TGCGCCAGCAGCCTGCAAGCTTCTTACTCCTACGAGCAGTACTTC. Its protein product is CASSLQASYSYEQYF.

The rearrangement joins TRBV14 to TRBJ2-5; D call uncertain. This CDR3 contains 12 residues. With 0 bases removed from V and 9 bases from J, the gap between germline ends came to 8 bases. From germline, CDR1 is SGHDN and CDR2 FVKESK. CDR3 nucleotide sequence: TGTGCCAGCAGCCAAGATCGAAGCGCCCAGTACTTC. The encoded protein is CASSQDRSAQYF.

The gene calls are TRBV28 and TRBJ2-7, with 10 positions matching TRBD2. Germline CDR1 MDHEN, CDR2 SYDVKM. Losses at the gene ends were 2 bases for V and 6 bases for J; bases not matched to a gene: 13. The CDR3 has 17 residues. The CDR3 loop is CASSLLAGDPIGPEQYF. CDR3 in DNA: TGTGCCAGCAGTTTACTAGCGGGAGACCCTATAGGACCCGAGCAGTACTTC.

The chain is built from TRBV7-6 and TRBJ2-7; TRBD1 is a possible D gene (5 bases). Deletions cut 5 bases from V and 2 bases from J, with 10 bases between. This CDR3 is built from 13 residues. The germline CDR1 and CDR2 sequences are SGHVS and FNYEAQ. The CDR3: CASSDRDTYEQYF. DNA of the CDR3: TGTGCCAGCAGCGACAGAGATACCTACGAGCAGTACTTC.

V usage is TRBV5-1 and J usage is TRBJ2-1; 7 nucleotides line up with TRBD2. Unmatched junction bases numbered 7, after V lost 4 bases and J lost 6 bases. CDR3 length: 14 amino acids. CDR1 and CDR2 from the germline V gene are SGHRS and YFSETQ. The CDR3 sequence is CASSPRASGNEQFF. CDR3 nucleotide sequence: TGCGCCAGCAGCCCCCGGGCTAGCGGCAATGAGCAGTTCTTC.